The 21 T cell receptor beta chains below all came from one sample that was sequenced in a study of OX40 agonist ivuxolimab in advanced cancers. Library preparation employed the immunoSEQ multiplex PCR assay. TCRdb obtained this table from immuneACCESS and retained in-frame rearrangements with V and J assigned. These tables miss some clones; where compared with another copy, unresolved V genes account for less than half of the shortfall, and the remainder is unexplained. The sample has fewer than 60,000 clones on record, around 85% of them singletons. The ten largest clones take up approximately 0.8% of the sample. Sequences were derived from CD4+ or CD8+ T cells sorted from blood, sampled in a trial of the OX40 agonist ivuxolimab. All receptors derive from an adult with an advanced solid tumor such as melanoma, head and neck, liver or kidney cancer.

J is TRBJ2-7 and V is TRBV7-2; perhaps D is TRBD1 or TRBD2 (5 bases each). V was clipped by 1 base and J by 6 bases, with 13 bases between them. CDR1 and CDR2 from the germline V gene are SGHTA and FQGNSA. This CDR3 has 14 residues. This CDR3 reads CASSLGGVNAEQYF. As DNA, the CDR3 is TGTGCCAGCAGCTTAGGAGGGGTTAACGCCGAGCAGTACTTC.

The genes are TRBV7-9 and TRBJ2-5; D is unresolved. The germline V gene encodes CDR1 SEHNR and CDR2 FQNEAQ (reference sequence). V was clipped by 0 bases and J by 4 bases, with 9 bases between them. The CDR3 loop spans 14 amino acids. The CDR3, as DNA: TGTGCCAGCAGCTTAGCGCGCAGAGGAGAGACCCAGTACTTC. It encodes CASSLARRGETQYF.

The J gene is TRBJ2-3, the V gene TRBV11-2, with 13 nucleotides matching TRBD2. Germline V gene sequence: CDR1 SGHAT, CDR2 FQNNGV. V trimming: 4 bases; J trimming: 4 bases; junction bases outside the gene matches: 5. The CDR3 spans 16 residues. For the CDR3, the DNA is TGTGCCAGCAGCTCCGGACTAGCGGGAGCGGCAGATACGCAGTATTTT. This translates into CASSSGLAGAADTQYF.

CDR3 region: CASSLDLGANTGELFF. The CDR3 nucleotides read TGTGCCAGCAGCTTAGATCTGGGTGCAAACACCGGGGAGCTGTTTTTT. The chain links TRBV11-2 to TRBJ2-2, with unresolved D. CDR1 is SGHAT and CDR2 is FQNNGV in the germline V gene. There are 16 residues in the CDR3. Trimming cost V 0 bases and J 2 bases, with 10 bases left between them. Using reference TRBV11-2 and TRBJ2-2 for the parts outside the CDR3, the full variable domain is EAGVAQSPRYKIIEKRQSVAFWCNPISGHATLYWYQQILGQGPKLLIQFQNNGVVDDSQLPKDRFSAERLKGVDSTLKIQPAKLEDSAVYLCASSLDLGANTGELFFGEGSRLTVL.

This chain joins TRBV21-1 and TRBJ2-7. TRBV21-1 is a pseudogene. The CDR3 extends over 11 amino acids. This CDR3 reads CASRPSYEQYF. Here the CDR3 DNA reads TGTGCCAGCAGGCCAAGTTACGAGCAGTACTTC.

The chain has TRBV30 and TRBJ1-4, with D tentatively TRBD1 (5 bases). There are 13 residues in the CDR3. The germline CDR1 and CDR2 sequences are GTSNPN and SVGIG (reference sequence). V lost 5 bases and J lost 5, with 12 bases in between. CDR3 coding DNA: TGTGCCTGGGCCCGGGACGGCAATGAAAAACTGTTTTTT. It yields the protein CAWARDGNEKLFF.

The CDR3 is CASSQTSGAHEQYF. CDR3 bases: TGTGCCAGCAGCCAGACTAGCGGAGCCCACGAGCAGTACTTC. The rearrangement links TRBV11-2 to TRBJ2-7; 9 bases are a match to TRBD2. The germline V gene has CDR1 SGHAT and CDR2 FQNNGV. The CDR3 runs to 14 residues. Germline trimming cut 5 bases from V and 5 bases from J; bases unmatched to any gene: 7.

This chain joins TRBV7-9 and TRBJ1-1; D remains unclear. CDR1 and CDR2 from the germline V gene are SEHNR and FQNEAQ (reference sequence). The CDR3 extends over 11 amino acids. The V and J ends lost 5 bases and 1 base respectively, with 2 bases between them. The CDR3 sequence: CASSQNTEAFF. The CDR3 bases are TGTGCCAGCAGCCAGAACACTGAAGCTTTCTTT. Full variable domain (outside the CDR3, taken from reference TRBV7-9 and TRBJ1-1): DTGVSQNPRHKITKRGQNVTFRCDPISEHNRLYWYRQTLGQGPEFLTYFQNEAQLEKSRLLSDRFSAERPKGSFSTLEIQRTEQGDSAMYLCASSQNTEAFFGQGTRLTVV.

The count of this clone is one. The chain has TRBV29-1 and TRBJ2-7, with 7 bases matching TRBD2. The junction had 5 bases not matched to a gene; V was cut back by 7 bases and J by 2 bases. The CDR3 runs to 12 residues. Germline V gene sequence: CDR1 SQVTM, CDR2 ANQGSEA. The CDR3 DNA sequence: TGCAGCGCTACCGGGAGGACCTACGAGCAGTACTTC. Translation gives CSATGRTYEQYF.

The chain joins TRBV29-1 to TRBJ2-1; D is uncertain. From germline, CDR1 is SQVTM and CDR2 ANQGSEA. CDR3 length equals 16 residues. Trimming took 3 bases from V and 4 from J, leaving 19 bases between them. DNA for the CDR3: TGCAGCGTTGAGGTTGCCCTCCCGCACCTATACAATGAGCAGTTCTTC. This encodes CSVEVALPHLYNEQFF.

The gene calls are TRBV6-1 and TRBJ1-3; no clear D. Germline assignment: CDR1 MNHNS and CDR2 SASEGT. Deletions cut 9 bases from V and 0 bases from J, with 15 bases between. CDR3 size: 15 residues. CDR3 coding DNA: TGTGCCAGTTTGGTATTCCATAACTCTGGAAACACCATATATTTT. It is translated as CASLVFHNSGNTIYF.

The V gene is TRBV13, the J gene TRBJ2-7; 10 bases align to TRBD2. Germline trimming cut 2 bases from V and 6 bases from J; bases unmatched to any gene: 13. This CDR3 has 17 residues. Germline-derived CDR1 and CDR2 are PRHDT and FYEKMQ (reference sequence). In nucleotides, the CDR3 is TGTGCCAGCAGCTTAAATTCTGGGAGCGGGAGGGCCGTCGAGCAGTACTTC. This encodes CASSLNSGSGRAVEQYF.

J is TRBJ2-1 and V is TRBV11-3; 7 nucleotides match TRBD2. The CDR3 is made up of 18 amino acids. Germline CDR1 is SGHNT and CDR2 is YENEEA. Trimming removed 5 bases from V and 6 bases from J; junction bases left unmatched: 19. For the CDR3, the DNA is TGTGCCAGCAGCGTTGTTTGGTTAGCGGGTAGTCCTGTCAATGAGCAGTTCTTC. It specifies CASSVVWLAGSPVNEQFF.

The CDR3 DNA reads TGTGCCAGCAGCCCCTATCTAGGAGGTGATTACAATGAGCAGTTCTTC. This encodes CASSPYLGGDYNEQFF. J is TRBJ2-1 and V is TRBV9; perhaps TRBD2 as D (5 bases). Germline-derived CDR1 and CDR2 are SGDLS and YYNGEE. The CDR3 spans 16 residues. V lost 4 bases and J 4 bases, leaving 18 bases between the germline ends. The full variable domain, with the rest looked up from reference TRBV9 and TRBJ2-1, is DSGVTQTPKHLITATGQRVTLRCSPRSGDLSVYWYQQSLDQGLQFLIQYYNGEERAKGNILERFSAQQFPDLHSELNLSSLELGDSALYFCASSPYLGGDYNEQFFGPGTRLTVL.

The chain combines TRBV5-1 with TRBJ2-7, with 7 bases fitting TRBD1. Germline CDR1 SGHRS, CDR2 YFSETQ. This CDR3 contains 15 residues. After removal of 6 bases from V and 6 bases from J, the junction contained 15 bases not matched to a gene. In nucleotides, the CDR3 is TGCGCCAGCACCCTTGATTGGACAGGTTTGGTCGAGCAGTACTTC. Translated: CASTLDWTGLVEQYF.

CDR3: CASSLDPPGGTGELFF. The CDR3 DNA follows: TGTGCCAGCAGCTTAGACCCTCCTGGGGGCACCGGGGAGCTGTTTTTT. This chain links TRBV11-2 with TRBJ2-2, with D tentatively TRBD1 or TRBD2 (5 bases each). CDR3 length: 16 residues. V was shortened by 0 bases and J by 4 bases, with 12 bases between the two germline ends. Germline CDR1 reads SGHAT; CDR2 reads FQNNGV.

This sequence joins TRBV19 and TRBJ2-7; TRBD1 agrees at 11 bases. CDR3 length equals 17 residues. With 0 bases clipped from V and 4 bases from J, the junction kept 8 bases outside the gene matches. Germline CDR1 LNHDA, CDR2 SQIVND (reference sequence). The CDR3 nucleotides read TGTGCCAGTAGTATAGATCGCGGACAGGGGGCATCGTACGAGCAGTACTTC. Amino acids: CASSIDRGQGASYEQYF.

A few counts support this clone. The V call is TRBV30, the J call TRBJ1-1, with TRBD1 matching 9 bases. In germline, CDR1 is GTSNPN, CDR2 SVGIG (reference sequence). The V and J ends lost 1 base and 12 bases, in that order; junction bases with no gene match: 6. The CDR3 sequence is 12 residues long. CDR3 loop: CAWSAGTGKSFF. The CDR3 DNA reads as TGTGCCTGGAGTGCCGGGACAGGGAAGTCTTTCTTT.

The chain uses TRBV2 and TRBJ1-1; D remains ambiguous. Trimming left V 6 bases short and J 1 base short, with 9 bases between. The CDR3 is made up of 13 amino acids. Germline V gives CDR1 SNHLY, CDR2 FYNNEI. The CDR3 bases are TGTGCCAGCAGACATGGATGGAACACTGAAGCTTTCTTT. This translates into CASRHGWNTEAFF.

V and J are TRBV6-6 and TRBJ2-2; D is ambiguous. CDR1 and CDR2 from the germline V gene are MNHNY and SVGAGI (reference sequence). Trimming removed 6 bases from V and 2 bases from J, with 16 bases in between. This CDR3 contains 16 residues. CDR3 nucleotide sequence: TGTGCCAGCAGCCTCAGAGGACCGAGAAACACCGGGGAGCTGTTTTTT. This sequence encodes CASSLRGPRNTGELFF.

The V gene is TRBV6-6, the J gene TRBJ2-7, with no clear D. This CDR3 contains 15 residues. V lost 2 bases to trimming and J lost 2 bases, with 13 bases between them. From germline, CDR1 is MNHNY and CDR2 SVGAGI (reference sequence). The CDR3 nucleotides are TGTGCCAGCAGTTACGGGTCAGCCTATGCCTACGAGCAGTACTTC. It codes for CASSYGSAYAYEQYF.